Listed below are T cell receptor beta chains from one sample, sequenced in a study of regulatory T cells in long-lasting Graves disease. Via MiXCR, TCRdb re-called the multiplex PCR reads, giving one row per CDR3 protein. The sample has hundreds of thousands of distinct CDR3 sequences, less than 15% seen once. These data are also associated with another study on T cells in Graves' hyperthyroidism and ophthalmopathy.

The material sequenced was peripheral blood mononuclear cells (PBMCs), taken at new diagnosis, from a patient treated with antithyroid drugs. These receptors came from a man aged 25 to 40 with Graves disease. The CDR3 runs from the conserved cysteine through the conserved F or W. Fields, in order: clone size, J gene, V gene, D gene, CDR3 DNA, CDR3 protein. The D gene is left open where the match is weak. The listing skips clone size in some rows; elsewhere it reads once, few, many or a size class.

many,TRBJ2-5,TRBV6-1,TRBD2,TGTGCCAGCAGTGAAGTTAGTAGCGGGAAAGAGACCCAGTACTTC,CASSEVSSGKETQYF
few,TRBJ2-1,TRBV30,-,TGTGCCTGGAGCTCCCTAGCTCCCCTATACAATGAGCAGTTCTTC,CAWSSLAPLYNEQFF
many,TRBJ1-2,TRBV27,TRBD1,TGTGCCAGCAAGTCGGCGGACAGGGTTTATGGCTACACCTTC,CASKSADRVYGYTF
many,TRBJ1-4,TRBV6-5,TRBD1,TGTGCCAGCAGTTACTCAACAGGGGACAATGAAAAACTGTTTTTT,CASSYSTGDNEKLFF
many,TRBJ2-5,TRBV3-1,-,TGTGCCAGCAGCCAAGGTGGTCGCGAGGAGACCCAGTACTTC,CASSQGGREETQYF
many,TRBJ1-5,TRBV5-1,-,TGCGCCAGCAGCATGGCGGGAAGCATCAATCAGCCCCAGCATTTT,CASSMAGSINQPQHF
-,TRBJ1-1,TRBV6-5,-,TGTGCCAGCAGTTACGGAGGGGCCCGCGCCACTGAAGCTTTCTTT,CASSYGGARATEAFF
-,TRBJ2-1,TRBV4-1,TRBD2,TGCGCCAGCAGCCAACTAGCGGGAGGTTACAATGAGCAGTTCTTC,CASSQLAGGYNEQFF
many,TRBJ1-1,TRBV19,-,TGTGCCAGTAGTATTTCGGCACGGGACACTGAAGCTTTCTTT,CASSISARDTEAFF
-,TRBJ2-7,TRBV12-3/TRBV12-4,TRBD1,TGTGCCAGCAGTTTAGCGACAGGGGTCGAGCAGTACTTC,CASSLATGVEQYF
-,TRBJ2-1,TRBV6-5,-,TGTGCCAGCAGTTATCGGCAGTCCAATGAGCAGTTCTTC,CASSYRQSNEQFF
-,TRBJ2-7,TRBV20-1,-,TGCAGTGCTAGAGATAAAGCAGGGACCTACGAGCAGTACTTC,CSARDKAGTYEQYF
many,TRBJ2-7,TRBV7-2,-,TGTGCCAGCAGCCCTTCAGCGGGTTACGAGCAGTACTTC,CASSPSAGYEQYF
many,TRBJ1-4,TRBV7-9,TRBD1,TGTGCCAGCAGCTTATCCTACTTCGGGACAGGGCAGACTAATGAAAAACTGTTTTTT,CASSLSYFGTGQTNEKLFF
-,TRBJ2-1,TRBV10-3,TRBD2,TGTGCCATCAGTGAGGGGGAAGGACTAGGCAATGAGCAGTTCTTC,CAISEGEGLGNEQFF
many,TRBJ1-4,TRBV5-5,TRBD1,TGTGCCAGCAGCTTTGGGACAGGAGGGGTTGAAAAACTGTTTTTT,CASSFGTGGVEKLFF
many,TRBJ1-1,TRBV11-1,TRBD1,TGTGCCAGCAGAAAACGGACAGGGCCCACTGAAGCTTTCTTT,CASRKRTGPTEAFF
-,TRBJ2-3,TRBV18,TRBD1,TGTGCCAGCTCAGGACCGGGACAGATAAGCACAGATACGCAGTATTTT,CASSGPGQISTDTQYF
-,TRBJ2-5,TRBV3-1,TRBD2,TGTGCCAGCAGCCAAGCCGGGCGGGAGGCCGTAGAGACCCAGTACTTC,CASSQAGREAVETQYF
many,TRBJ2-5,TRBV24-1,-,TGTGCCACCAGGGGCTTGCTCCAAGAGACCCAGTACTTC,CATRGLLQETQYF
-,TRBJ2-5,TRBV14,-,TGTGCCAGCAGCCAAGATAGTCCATATAGGGTACAAGAGACCCAGTACTTC,CASSQDSPYRVQETQYF
-,TRBJ2-4,TRBV12-5,-,TGTGCTAGTGGTCTCCCGGCCCAGATAATCTTC,CASGLPAQIIF
-,TRBJ1-6,TRBV6-1,TRBD1,TGTGCCAGCAGGGATTTCGGAGGGGGCGCTTTTGGGGGCTCACCCCTCCACTTT,CASRDFGGGAFGGSPLHF
few,TRBJ1-1,TRBV15,TRBD1,TGTGCCACCAGCGCGAGCCGGGACAGGGTAGCTGAAGCTTTCTTT,CATSASRDRVAEAFF
many,TRBJ2-1,TRBV2,-,TGTGCCAGCACCCTCCTCGCAGGTTCGGGCAATGAGCAGTTCTTC,CASTLLAGSGNEQFF
many,TRBJ1-2,TRBV27,-,TGTGCCAGCAGTTTAAAGGGGGAGGGTGGCTACACCTTC,CASSLKGEGGYTF
many,TRBJ2-5,TRBV2,TRBD1,TGTGCCAGCGGACAGGGGGCTTTGGAGACCCAGTACTTC,CASGQGALETQYF
many,TRBJ2-1,TRBV11-2,TRBD2,TGTGCCAGCAGCTTAGAGACTAGCGGGACGAATGAGCAGTTCTTC,CASSLETSGTNEQFF
many,TRBJ2-1,TRBV30,TRBD1,TGTGCCTGGACTAGGACAGGGGACTACAATGAGCAGTTCTTC,CAWTRTGDYNEQFF
many,TRBJ2-3,TRBV28,-,TGTGCCAGCACAAAAACGGGTCATACGCAGTATTTT,CASTKTGHTQYF